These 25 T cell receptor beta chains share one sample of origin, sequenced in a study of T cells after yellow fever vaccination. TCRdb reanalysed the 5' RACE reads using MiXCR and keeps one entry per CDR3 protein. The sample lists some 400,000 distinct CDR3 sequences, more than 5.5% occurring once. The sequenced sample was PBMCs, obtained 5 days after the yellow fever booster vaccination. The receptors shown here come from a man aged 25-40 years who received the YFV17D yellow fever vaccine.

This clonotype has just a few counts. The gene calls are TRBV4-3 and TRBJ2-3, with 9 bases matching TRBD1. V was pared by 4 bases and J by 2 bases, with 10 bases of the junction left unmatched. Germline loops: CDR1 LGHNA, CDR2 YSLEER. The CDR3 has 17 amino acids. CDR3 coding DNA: TGCGCCAGCAGCCGCCGGACAGGGGCGGGCACCACAGATACGCAGTATTTT. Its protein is CASSRRTGAGTTDTQYF.

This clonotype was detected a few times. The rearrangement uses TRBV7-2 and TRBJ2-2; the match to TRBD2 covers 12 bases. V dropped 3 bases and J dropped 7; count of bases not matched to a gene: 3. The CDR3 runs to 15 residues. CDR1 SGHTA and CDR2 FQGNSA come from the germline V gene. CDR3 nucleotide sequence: TGTGCCAGCAGCTTGACTAGCGGGGGTTTCGGGGAGCTGTTTTTT. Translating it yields CASSLTSGGFGELFF.

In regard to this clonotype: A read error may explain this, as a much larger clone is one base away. The CDR3 nucleotides read TGTGCCAGCAGCGTAACTAGCGTGAGCTCCTACGAGCAGTACTTC. Translated, it gives CASSVTSVSSYEQYF. The rearrangement joins TRBV7-9 to TRBJ2-7, with 7 bases aligning to TRBD2. The J segment lost 0 bases and the V segment lost 5 bases, leaving 7 bases of the junction unmatched. The V gene's germline CDR1 is SEHNR and CDR2 FQNEAQ (reference sequence). The CDR3 totals 15 residues.

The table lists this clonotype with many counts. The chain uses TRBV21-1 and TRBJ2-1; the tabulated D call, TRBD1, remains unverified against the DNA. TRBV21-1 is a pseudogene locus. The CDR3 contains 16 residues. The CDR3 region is CASSKLETGAYNEQFF. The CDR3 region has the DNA TGTGCCAGCAGCAAATTGGAGACAGGGGCCTACAATGAGCAGTTCTTC.

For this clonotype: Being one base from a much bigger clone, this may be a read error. Written as DNA, the CDR3 is TGTGCCAACGGGAATTACAATGAGCAGTTCTTC. It is translated as CANGNYNEQFF. This rearrangement joins TRBV7-8 to TRBJ2-1; a weak D match, TRBD2 (5 bases). The CDR3 has 11 amino acids. Per germline, CDR1 SGHVS and CDR2 FQNEAQ. The germline V and J ends were trimmed by 10 bases and 4 bases, with 8 bases remaining between them.

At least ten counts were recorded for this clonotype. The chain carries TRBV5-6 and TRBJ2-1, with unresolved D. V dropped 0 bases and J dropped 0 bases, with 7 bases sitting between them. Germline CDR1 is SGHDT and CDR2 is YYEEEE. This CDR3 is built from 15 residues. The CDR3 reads CASSLGPNSYNEQFF. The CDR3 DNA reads TGTGCCAGCAGCTTGGGACCGAACTCCTACAATGAGCAGTTCTTC.

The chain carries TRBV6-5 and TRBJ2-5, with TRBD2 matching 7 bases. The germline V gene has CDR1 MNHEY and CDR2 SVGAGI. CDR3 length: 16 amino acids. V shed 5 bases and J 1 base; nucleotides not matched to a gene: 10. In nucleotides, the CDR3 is TGTGCCAGCAGTCACAACCCCTCGGGAGGCCAAGAGACCCAGTACTTC. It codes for CASSHNPSGGQETQYF.

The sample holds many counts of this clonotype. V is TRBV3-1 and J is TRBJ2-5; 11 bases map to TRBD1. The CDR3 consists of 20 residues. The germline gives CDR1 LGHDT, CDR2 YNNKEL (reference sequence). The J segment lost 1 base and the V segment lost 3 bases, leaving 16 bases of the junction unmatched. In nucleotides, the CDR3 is TGTGCCAGCAGCCACAGTACCCCCGGGACAGGGGGTTACGTCCAAGAGACCCAGTACTTC. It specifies CASSHSTPGTGGYVQETQYF.

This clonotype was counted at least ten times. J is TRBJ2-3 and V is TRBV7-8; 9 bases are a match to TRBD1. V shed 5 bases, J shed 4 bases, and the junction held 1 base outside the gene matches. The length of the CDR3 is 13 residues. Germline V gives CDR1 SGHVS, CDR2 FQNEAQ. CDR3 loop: CASSTGGSDTQYF. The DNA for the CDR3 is TGTGCCAGCAGCACAGGGGGCTCAGATACGCAGTATTTT.

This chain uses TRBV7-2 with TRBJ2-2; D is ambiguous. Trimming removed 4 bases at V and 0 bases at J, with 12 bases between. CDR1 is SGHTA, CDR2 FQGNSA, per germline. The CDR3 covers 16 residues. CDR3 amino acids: CASSSGWVSNTGELFF. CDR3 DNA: TGTGCCAGCAGCTCAGGCTGGGTATCGAACACCGGGGAGCTGTTTTTT.

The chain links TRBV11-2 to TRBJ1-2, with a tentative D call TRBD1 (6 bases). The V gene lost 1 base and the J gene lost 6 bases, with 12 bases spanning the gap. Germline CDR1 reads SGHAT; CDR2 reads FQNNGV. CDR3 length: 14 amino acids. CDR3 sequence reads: CASSLGGGPHGYTF. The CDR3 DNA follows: TGTGCCAGCAGCTTAGGAGGGGGACCCCATGGCTACACCTTC.

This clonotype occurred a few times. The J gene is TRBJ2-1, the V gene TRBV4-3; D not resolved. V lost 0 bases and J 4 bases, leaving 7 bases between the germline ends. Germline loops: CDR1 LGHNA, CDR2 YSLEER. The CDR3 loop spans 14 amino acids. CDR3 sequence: CASSQDPSYNEQFF. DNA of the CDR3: TGCGCCAGCAGCCAAGATCCCTCGTACAATGAGCAGTTCTTC.

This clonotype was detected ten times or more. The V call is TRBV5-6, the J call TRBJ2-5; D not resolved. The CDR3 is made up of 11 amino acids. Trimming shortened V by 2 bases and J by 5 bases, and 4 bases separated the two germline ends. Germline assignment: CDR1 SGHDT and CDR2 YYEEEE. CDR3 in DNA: TGTGCCAGCAGCTTTGCGGAGACCCAGTACTTC. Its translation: CASSFAETQYF.

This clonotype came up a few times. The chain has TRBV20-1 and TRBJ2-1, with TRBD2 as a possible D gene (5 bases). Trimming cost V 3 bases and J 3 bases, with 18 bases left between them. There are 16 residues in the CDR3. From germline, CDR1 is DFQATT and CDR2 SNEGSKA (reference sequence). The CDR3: CSASSLEAGVYNEQFF. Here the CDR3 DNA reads TGCAGTGCTAGCTCCCTCGAGGCGGGCGTCTACAATGAGCAGTTCTTC.

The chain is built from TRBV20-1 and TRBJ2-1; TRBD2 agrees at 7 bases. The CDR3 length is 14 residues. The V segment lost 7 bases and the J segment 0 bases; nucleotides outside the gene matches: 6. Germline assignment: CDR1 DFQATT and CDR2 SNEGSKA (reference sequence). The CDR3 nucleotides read TGCAGTGGGGGGGGGGTGGACTCCTACAATGAGCAGTTCTTC. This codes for CSGGGVDSYNEQFF.

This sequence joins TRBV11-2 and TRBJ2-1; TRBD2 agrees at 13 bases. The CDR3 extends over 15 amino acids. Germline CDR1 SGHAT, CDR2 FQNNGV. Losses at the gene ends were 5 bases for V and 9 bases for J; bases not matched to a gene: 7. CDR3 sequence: CASSPGLAGYGEQFF. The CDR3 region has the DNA TGTGCCAGCAGCCCGGGACTAGCGGGATACGGTGAGCAGTTCTTC.

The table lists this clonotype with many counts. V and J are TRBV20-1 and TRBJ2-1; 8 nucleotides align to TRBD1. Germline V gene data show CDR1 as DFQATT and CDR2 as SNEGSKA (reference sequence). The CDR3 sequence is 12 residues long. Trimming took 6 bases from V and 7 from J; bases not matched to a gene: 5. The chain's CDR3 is CSARTGSNEQFF. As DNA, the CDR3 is TGCAGTGCCAGGACAGGGTCGAATGAGCAGTTCTTC.

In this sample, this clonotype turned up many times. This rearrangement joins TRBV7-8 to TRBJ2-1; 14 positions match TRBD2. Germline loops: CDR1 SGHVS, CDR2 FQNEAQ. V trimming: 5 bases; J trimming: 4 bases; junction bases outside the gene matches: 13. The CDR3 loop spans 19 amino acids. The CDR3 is CASSQGLAGARFPYNEQFF. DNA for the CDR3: TGTGCCAGCAGCCAGGGACTAGCGGGAGCCCGGTTCCCTTACAATGAGCAGTTCTTC. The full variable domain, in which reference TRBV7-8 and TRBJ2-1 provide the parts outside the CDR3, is GAGVSQSPRYKVAKRGQDVALRCDPISGHVSLFWYQQALGQGPEFLTYFQNEAQLDKSGLPSDRFFAERPEGSVSTLKIQRTQQEDSAVYLCASSQGLAGARFPYNEQFFGPGTRLTVL.

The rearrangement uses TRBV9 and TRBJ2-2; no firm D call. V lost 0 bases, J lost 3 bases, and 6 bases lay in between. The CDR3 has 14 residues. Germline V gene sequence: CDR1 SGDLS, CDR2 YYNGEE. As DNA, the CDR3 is TGTGCCAGCAGCGTAGGAAGCGACACCGGGGAGCTGTTTTTT. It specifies CASSVGSDTGELFF.

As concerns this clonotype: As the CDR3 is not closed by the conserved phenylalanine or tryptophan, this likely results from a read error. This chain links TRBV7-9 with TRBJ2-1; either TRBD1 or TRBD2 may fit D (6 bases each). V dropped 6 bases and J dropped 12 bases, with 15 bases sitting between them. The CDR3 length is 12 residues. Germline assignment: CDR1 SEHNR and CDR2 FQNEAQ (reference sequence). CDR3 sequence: CASSHPGGRQFL. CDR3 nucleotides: TGTGCCAGCAGTCATCCCGGGGGCAGGCAGTTCCTC.

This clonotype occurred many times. CDR3 sequence reads: CATTRAGAGEQYF. CDR3 DNA sequence: TGTGCCACGACTCGGGCGGGGGCCGGGGAGCAGTACTTC. The rearrangement uses TRBV10-3 and TRBJ2-7, with D possibly being TRBD2 (7 bases). Germline CDR1 and CDR2: ENHRY and SYGVKD. The CDR3 totals 13 residues. Trimming took off 10 bases at V and 7 bases at J, with 20 bases between the two ends.

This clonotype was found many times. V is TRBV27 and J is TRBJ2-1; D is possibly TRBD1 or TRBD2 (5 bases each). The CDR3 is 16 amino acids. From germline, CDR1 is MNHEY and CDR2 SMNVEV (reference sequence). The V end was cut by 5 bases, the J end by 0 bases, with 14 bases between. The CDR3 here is CASSRRGRLSYNEQFF. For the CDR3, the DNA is TGTGCCAGCAGTCGAAGGGGACGCCTCTCCTACAATGAGCAGTTCTTC.

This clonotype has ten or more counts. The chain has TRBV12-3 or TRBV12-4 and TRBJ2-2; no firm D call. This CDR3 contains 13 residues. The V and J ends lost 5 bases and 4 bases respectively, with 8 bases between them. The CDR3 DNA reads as TGTGCCAGCAGTCCGTCTCTCACCGGGGAGCTGTTTTTT. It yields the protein CASSPSLTGELFF.

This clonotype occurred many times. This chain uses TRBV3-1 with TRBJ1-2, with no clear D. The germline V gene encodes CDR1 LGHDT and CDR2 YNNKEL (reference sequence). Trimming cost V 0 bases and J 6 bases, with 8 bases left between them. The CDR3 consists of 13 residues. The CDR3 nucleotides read TGTGCCAGCAGCCAAGATAACGTAGATGGCTACACCTTC. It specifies CASSQDNVDGYTF.

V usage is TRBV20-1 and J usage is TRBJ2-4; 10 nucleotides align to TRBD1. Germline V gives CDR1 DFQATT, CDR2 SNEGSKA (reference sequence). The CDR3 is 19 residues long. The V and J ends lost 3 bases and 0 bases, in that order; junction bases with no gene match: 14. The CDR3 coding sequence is TGCAGTGCTAGGGAACCGGGACAGGGGAAAGTCCTAGCCAAAAACATTCAGTACTTC. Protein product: CSAREPGQGKVLAKNIQYF.